This TCR beta chain was found in a study of cytomegalovirus exposure and HLA in healthy donors (dated by TCRdb to 2016 to 2017). Background on the whole study: An earlier analysis of a few hundred of the donors reported approximately 280 Gb of sequence data and 95 million to 140 million unique TCR beta sequences obtained from 150 million to 200 million T cells. An early release covering around 630 HLA-typed donors comprised approximately 290 gigabases of sequencing data and 85 million or so unique TCR sequences. Among the approximately 400 genotyped donors, about 85% belonged to the genetic ancestry cluster associated with self-reported Caucasian donors. The study was designed to test whether signatures of past pathogen exposure could be identified by cataloging public T cell receptors. The study used immunosequencing to profile the T cell repertoires of 670 or so subjects and linked those repertoires to cytomegalovirus serostatus. Along with the 666-subject first cohort, a separate validation cohort of roughly 110 different subjects was used. High-throughput TCR immunosequencing, statistical association of individual TCRs with disease status, and machine learning were combined to predict cytomegalovirus infection status. A later analysis re-analyzed previously published TCR beta repertoires from 600 to 850 donors and added high-resolution HLA genotyping to study TCR occurrence patterns. In the later analysis, no new phenotypic data were used to find candidate immune exposures; instead, reliance was placed on TCR beta sequences and their occurrence across donors. In an earlier analysis of 500 to 650 of the donors, high-throughput TCR beta sequencing was used to judge whether each TCR beta V gene segment behaved as functional or pseudogenic. Donor age, sex, ethnicity and CMV serostatus were compiled alongside the repertoire data. In a later genetic analysis, genome-wide SNP genotypes for about 55% of the roughly 670 donors were used, and that subset was treated as a discovery cohort. All discovery cohort repertoires had been generated using a single sequencing platform. HLA typing covered class I and class II loci at four-digit resolution. The number of typed donors differed by locus: about 620-640 for A, B, C, DRB1 and DQB1; 500 to 550 for DQA1; fewer than 610 for DPA1; and 400 to 480 for DPB1. Roughly five DR-DQ haplotypes were handled as single units for association and clustering because linkage in the cohort was strong. On average, roughly 240,000 unique TCR beta nucleotide sequences were sequenced per donor among about 400 genotyped donors of the cohort, with around 19% of those sequences being non-productive. The research as a whole found: In an earlier analysis of around 500 of the donors, most TCR beta V segments appeared in productive rearrangements about 90% or about 30% of the time, broadly matching IMGT annotations. Because HLA typing was missing for some donors at each locus, association tests included only the typed subset. It was suggested by the authors that the approach could potentially be generalized to other disease states and immunological phenotypes. The study listed 150 to 200 TCR beta chains as associated with cytomegalovirus. For the cohort, immune exposure information was limited to CMV serostatus. In a later analysis, HLA-associated TCR beta chains were found to be more clonally expanded and to have lower generation probabilities than equally common non-associated chains. Most TCR sequences were seen in very few donors, while some public TCRs were found in many individuals. Three of the identified cytomegalovirus-associated TCR beta chains were confirmed in vitro to be specific for cytomegalovirus antigens. According to a later analysis, most CMV-associated TCR beta chains appeared to be HLA-restricted, and the HLA associations seemed to be driven largely by CMV exposure. When HLA alleles, especially DR and DQ, strongly co-occurred, TCR associations were difficult to assign to individual alleles. According to a later analysis, parvovirus B19, influenza, CMV and Epstein-Barr virus appeared linked to several top co-occurrence clusters. A further reported finding was that TCR beta sequences accurately predicted the HLA-A and HLA-B alleles for most subjects in the first cohort. In a later analysis, the rate of TCR association differed among HLA loci, with DRB1 alleles having the most associated TCRs and HLA-C alleles having the fewest. Because the 87-base-pair reads could not distinguish some IMGT-functional V segments, including TRBV6-2 and TRBV6-3, those segments were excluded. Correlated functional status among segregating V segments might reflect linkage disequilibrium, but an unknown experimental factor could not be ruled out. About 15 rarely observed V segments, including chromosome 9 orphons, were excluded from the earlier analysis of approximately 500 of the donors because counts were too low. The cohort was sequenced for TCR beta chains only, and without alpha or paired-chain data the features that could be detected were limited. A group of highly shared sequence variants was considered likely to be a technical artifact of the sequencing pipeline. In both the original and validation cohorts, the classifier was reported to diagnose cytomegalovirus status with high specificity and sensitivity. In a later genetic analysis, a missense DCLRE1C variant was associated with V-gene and J-gene trimming of TCR beta chains, and the association was replicated in an independent cohort. The presence/absence analyses assumed that sequencing depth was roughly uniform across donors, and that assumption may not be true. According to a later genetic analysis, donors in an Asian-associated ancestry cluster had fewer N-insertions in productive TCRs than the approximately 650-donor mean. Specific HLA alleles were associated with 15,000 to 20,000 TCR beta sequences at a false discovery rate of 0.05 in a later analysis.

Library method: the immunoSEQ multiplex PCR assay. For the multiplex PCR, a mixture combining 60 forward primers for TCR Vbeta segments and 13 reverse primers for TCR Jbeta segments was used. A multiplex PCR assay on genomic DNA amplified the CDR3 region of rearranged TCR beta genes. The amplified TCR beta libraries were sequenced on the Illumina HiSeq System as 87-base-pair reads. On the authors' methods: A later analysis tallied 75 million to 95 million unique TCR beta chains across the 640 or so repertoires, and about 12 million of those chains were shared by two or more donors. Raw reads were error-corrected and collapsed into unique sequences by a nearest-neighbor algorithm in which closely related sequences were merged to remove PCR and sequencing errors. Alignment of CDR3 sequences to IMGT reference sequences was used to assign V, D and J gene segments. Each retained sequence needed at least a six-nucleotide match to both a V gene segment and a J gene segment. A rearrangement was called productive if the CDR3 had no stop codons and remained in frame with V and J, and every other rearrangement was called non-productive. CDR3 was defined according to IMGT convention as the region running from the second conserved V-encoded cysteine to the conserved J-encoded phenylalanine. The earlier analysis of 500 to 600 of the donors excluded sequences that lacked an unambiguous match to a single V gene segment. In an earlier analysis of approximately 550 of the donors, V segments were called functional above 56.7% productive rearrangements and were called segregating when the between-donor standard deviation exceeded 5%. A statistical classification framework was built to diagnose cytomegalovirus status from the catalog of TCR beta chain sequences. In a later analysis, V and J genes were assigned by comparing TCR nucleotide sequences against IMGT/GENE-DB human TR gene sequences. Using the TCRdist pipeline, a later analysis assigned CDR3 sequences along with most-parsimonious VDJ recombination scenarios. In a later analysis, each TCR beta chain was defined by its CDR3 amino acid sequence together with its V-gene family, and reads lacking a unique V-gene family were excluded. As a way to deal with suspected cross-contamination and a sequencing artifact, a later analysis dropped under 600 nucleotide sequences that were highly shared and had low generation probability. In a later analysis, a clonal expansion index was calculated for each public chain from normalized within-repertoire ranks of inferred template counts. In a later analysis, generation probabilities were computed with a VDJ recombination model fitted to out-of-frame rearrangements, and the resulting probabilities were checked against IGoR. In a later analysis, hypergeometric tests were used to score TCR-TCR, TCR-HLA and TCR-CMV co-occurrence, with a repertoire-size bias correction applied to TCR pairs. A later analysis estimated false discovery rates by permuting HLA or CMV assignments 20 times. In a later analysis, co-occurring TCRs were grouped using DBSCAN, and TCRdist sequence similarity was added for clustering within HLA-allele-positive subsets. Repertoires with fewer than 30,000 or more than 120,000 public chains, plus five repertoires with anomalous nucleotide sharing, were excluded from co-occurrence clustering. TCRdb limited this immuneACCESS table to in-frame rearrangements with V and J called. A share of clones is missing; checked studies link under half to unresolved V genes, and the rest is unexplained. The V and J calls and clone size were taken over from that table, and D and trimming were inferred from the DNA. This sample's clone table shows 34,000 or so clones. About 1.9% of the sample is taken by the ten largest.

Turning to this clone: Its antigen is still unknown.

V is pruned by 8 bases and J by 5 bases, leaving 6 bases of the junction without a gene match. As encoded in the germline V gene, CDR1 is MNHEY while CDR2 is SVGAGI. From its cysteine to its phenylalanine, the CDR3 spans 13 amino acids. Just CDR3 DNA is preserved here, 39 bases in frame from base 1. The cohort was made up of about 610 healthy bone marrow donors. At the time of sampling, all cohort members were nominally healthy, though unrecorded immune exposures were likely present. The donor tested CMV seropositive, placing the donor among the 250 to 350 seropositive members of the cohort. A peripheral blood sample was provided by each donor, and peripheral blood mononuclear cells were used for TCR beta sequencing. Genomic DNA extraction from the blood cell samples was performed with the Qiagen DNeasy Blood Extraction Kit.

The sequenced sample was PBMCs. This sequence originates from a woman in her thirties or forties in good health and CMV-seropositive. Here the chain combines TRBV6-5 and TRBJ2-1, with TRBD2 matching 7 junction bases. This receptor has the CDR3 CASRGLPNNEQFF. The DNA is as follows: TGTGCCAGCCGGGGACTACCGAACAATGAGCAGTTCTTC.